This note documents a single T cell receptor (beta chain) sequence. This specimen comes from a study of cytomegalovirus exposure and HLA in healthy donors. Germline lookup yields CDR1 MDHEN and CDR2 SYDVKM. Trimming removed 6 bases from V and 8 bases from J, with 17 bases in between. CDR3 length: 14 residues. With 60 Vbeta and 13 Jbeta primers, the PCR was carried out. TCRdb's table, derived via immunoSEQ multiplex PCR, lists solely in-frame clones and lacks some. The sample consists of fewer than 250,000 clones, roughly 80% of them appearing once. This sequence was found in a man aged 25 to 40 in good health and CMV-seronegative. The sequenced material came from PBMCs. The chain couples TRBV28 to TRBJ1-5; D remains unclear. This CDR3 reads CASRRAALREPQHF. In DNA, the CDR3 is TGTGCCAGCAGGAGGGCAGCTCTTCGTGAGCCCCAGCATTTT.